Sequencing of this T cell receptor beta chain was carried out in a study of blood T cell repertoires in COVID-19. This clone was counted between two and nine times. Only in-frame clones appear in the TCRdb table, and some are missing; sequencing was by immunoSEQ multiplex PCR. The data contain 35,000 to 45,000 clones, around 87% of them singletons. The receptor was isolated from a man in his fifties or sixties with acute or convalescent COVID-19. The sample taken for sequencing was peripheral blood.

The CDR3 DNA sequence: TGTGCCAGCAGCGGTGGACAGACGAGTACTTCACCCCTCCACTTT. As protein: CASSGGQTSTSPLHF. The rearrangement joins TRBV5-4 to TRBJ1-6; D is possibly TRBD1 (6 bases). The CDR3 runs 15 residues. The V gene lost 4 bases and the J gene lost 9 bases, with 17 bases spanning the gap. Germline values: CDR1 SGHNT, CDR2 YYREEE (reference sequence).